This T cell receptor (beta chain) was recorded in a study of T cells in Graves' hyperthyroidism and ophthalmopathy. Background on the study: At the time of initial diagnosis and before any treatment, peripheral blood was collected. Findings and limits, study-wide: The model predicted ophthalmopathy a median approximately 6.3 months before onset. Using 13 V-J features, a model discriminated ophthalmopathy from stable hyperthyroidism.

The sample holds many counts of this clonotype. Its target is not known. TCR beta CDR3 sequences were amplified from RNA transcripts. The TCR CDR3 was amplified in a first-round RT-PCR using the HTBI primer set. Each CDR3 protein gets one entry after TCRdb re-called the multiplex PCR reads with MiXCR. This table has fewer than 650,000 distinct CDR3 sequences, approximately 15% appearing once. PBMCs came from roughly 10 ml fresh peripheral blood. The specimen was blood. The clonotype was recovered from a woman younger than 45 with Graves' hyperthyroidism that later progressed to Graves' ophthalmopathy.

CDR3 bases: TGTGCCTGGACGTCCGGCGGGAGGCTCAATGAGCAGTTCTTC. This encodes CAWTSGGRLNEQFF. The chain combines TRBV30 with TRBJ2-1, with 8 bases that match TRBD2. V lost 4 bases and J lost 6; bases outside the gene matches: 8. The CDR3 has 14 residues. Germline loops: CDR1 GTSNPN, CDR2 SVGIG (reference sequence).